Shown below are 7 T cell receptor beta chains from a single sample sequenced in a study of cytomegalovirus exposure and HLA in healthy donors. PCR primers comprised 60 Vbeta and 13 Jbeta primers. The protocol was immunoSEQ multiplex PCR, while the TCRdb copy is restricted to in-frame clones and leaves out a portion. Among 150,000 to 200,000 clones, about 79% were seen once, and the ten largest hold roughly 13%. The sequencing sample was made of PBMCs. The origin of the receptors is a man in his fifties in good health and CMV-seropositive.

The CDR3 region is CAWSVLMRNSPLHF. The CDR3 nucleotides are TGTGCCTGGAGTGTTTTGATGAGGAATTCACCCCTCCACTTT. The chain links TRBV30 to TRBJ1-6; D unclear. V was trimmed by 0 bases and J by 7 bases, leaving 10 bases between them. Germline values: CDR1 GTSNPN, CDR2 SVGIG (reference sequence). This CDR3 has 14 amino acids.

The chain recombines TRBV19 with TRBJ2-5; weak D call: TRBD2 (6 bases). The V gene lost 5 bases and the J gene lost 5 bases, with 12 bases spanning the gap. Germline assignment: CDR1 LNHDA and CDR2 SQIVND (reference sequence). This CDR3 is built from 13 residues. As DNA, the CDR3 is TGTGCCAGTAGTTACGGGGGTGTGGAGACCCAGTACTTC. Protein product: CASSYGGVETQYF.

V is TRBV28 and J is TRBJ1-3; 9 bases match TRBD1. J was trimmed by 8 bases and V by 6 bases; bases with no gene match: 8. The CDR3 consists of 14 residues. CDR1 and CDR2 from the germline V gene are MDHEN and SYDVKM. CDR3 loop: CASSPRDRVDTIYF. The CDR3, as DNA: TGTGCCAGCAGCCCCCGGGACAGGGTTGACACCATATATTTT. Drawing the rest from reference TRBV28 and TRBJ1-3, the complete variable domain is DVKVTQSSRYLVKRTGEKVFLECVQDMDHENMFWYRQDPGLGLRLIYFSYDVKMKEKGDIPEGYSVSREKKERFSLILESASTNQTSMYLCASSPRDRVDTIYFGEGSWLTVV.

This chain uses TRBV5-1 with TRBJ1-6; 9 bases are a match to TRBD1. Germline CDR1 is SGHRS and CDR2 is YFSETQ. This CDR3 comprises 16 residues. The junction had 3 bases not matched to a gene; V was cut back by 3 bases and J by 2 bases. This chain's CDR3 is CASSSDRGPYNSPLHF. The CDR3 region has the DNA TGCGCCAGCAGCTCGGACAGGGGTCCCTATAATTCACCCCTCCACTTT.

V usage is TRBV27 and J usage is TRBJ1-5, with 7 bases lining up with TRBD1. The CDR3 length is 16 residues. CDR1 and CDR2 (germline): MNHEY, SMNVEV (reference sequence). J was trimmed by 4 bases and V by 0 bases; bases with no gene match: 6. The CDR3 loop is CASSLSGQSKNQPQHF. The CDR3 DNA reads as TGTGCCAGCAGTTTATCGGGACAGAGTAAGAATCAGCCCCAGCATTTT.

The rearrangement uses TRBV19 and TRBJ1-1; D may be TRBD1 (5 bases). There are 17 residues in the CDR3. Between the trimmed V and J ends, which lost 7 bases and 2 bases, there was a span of 23 bases. Germline CDR1 LNHDA, CDR2 SQIVND (reference sequence). As DNA, the CDR3 is TGTGCCAGTATCGACCTGGGGCGGGGGGGAGTCAACACTGAAGCTTTCTTT. Translation gives CASIDLGRGGVNTEAFF.

The rearrangement uses TRBV11-3 and TRBJ2-2; TRBD1 aligns across 9 bases. The V gene end was trimmed by 0 bases and the J gene end by 4 bases; junction bases not matched to a gene: 6. Germline V gene sequence: CDR1 SGHNT, CDR2 YENEEA. This CDR3 contains 17 residues. The CDR3 nucleotides are TGTGCCAGCAGCTTAGATGGGACAGGGCTTATCACCGGGGAGCTGTTTTTT. Its translation is CASSLDGTGLITGELFF.